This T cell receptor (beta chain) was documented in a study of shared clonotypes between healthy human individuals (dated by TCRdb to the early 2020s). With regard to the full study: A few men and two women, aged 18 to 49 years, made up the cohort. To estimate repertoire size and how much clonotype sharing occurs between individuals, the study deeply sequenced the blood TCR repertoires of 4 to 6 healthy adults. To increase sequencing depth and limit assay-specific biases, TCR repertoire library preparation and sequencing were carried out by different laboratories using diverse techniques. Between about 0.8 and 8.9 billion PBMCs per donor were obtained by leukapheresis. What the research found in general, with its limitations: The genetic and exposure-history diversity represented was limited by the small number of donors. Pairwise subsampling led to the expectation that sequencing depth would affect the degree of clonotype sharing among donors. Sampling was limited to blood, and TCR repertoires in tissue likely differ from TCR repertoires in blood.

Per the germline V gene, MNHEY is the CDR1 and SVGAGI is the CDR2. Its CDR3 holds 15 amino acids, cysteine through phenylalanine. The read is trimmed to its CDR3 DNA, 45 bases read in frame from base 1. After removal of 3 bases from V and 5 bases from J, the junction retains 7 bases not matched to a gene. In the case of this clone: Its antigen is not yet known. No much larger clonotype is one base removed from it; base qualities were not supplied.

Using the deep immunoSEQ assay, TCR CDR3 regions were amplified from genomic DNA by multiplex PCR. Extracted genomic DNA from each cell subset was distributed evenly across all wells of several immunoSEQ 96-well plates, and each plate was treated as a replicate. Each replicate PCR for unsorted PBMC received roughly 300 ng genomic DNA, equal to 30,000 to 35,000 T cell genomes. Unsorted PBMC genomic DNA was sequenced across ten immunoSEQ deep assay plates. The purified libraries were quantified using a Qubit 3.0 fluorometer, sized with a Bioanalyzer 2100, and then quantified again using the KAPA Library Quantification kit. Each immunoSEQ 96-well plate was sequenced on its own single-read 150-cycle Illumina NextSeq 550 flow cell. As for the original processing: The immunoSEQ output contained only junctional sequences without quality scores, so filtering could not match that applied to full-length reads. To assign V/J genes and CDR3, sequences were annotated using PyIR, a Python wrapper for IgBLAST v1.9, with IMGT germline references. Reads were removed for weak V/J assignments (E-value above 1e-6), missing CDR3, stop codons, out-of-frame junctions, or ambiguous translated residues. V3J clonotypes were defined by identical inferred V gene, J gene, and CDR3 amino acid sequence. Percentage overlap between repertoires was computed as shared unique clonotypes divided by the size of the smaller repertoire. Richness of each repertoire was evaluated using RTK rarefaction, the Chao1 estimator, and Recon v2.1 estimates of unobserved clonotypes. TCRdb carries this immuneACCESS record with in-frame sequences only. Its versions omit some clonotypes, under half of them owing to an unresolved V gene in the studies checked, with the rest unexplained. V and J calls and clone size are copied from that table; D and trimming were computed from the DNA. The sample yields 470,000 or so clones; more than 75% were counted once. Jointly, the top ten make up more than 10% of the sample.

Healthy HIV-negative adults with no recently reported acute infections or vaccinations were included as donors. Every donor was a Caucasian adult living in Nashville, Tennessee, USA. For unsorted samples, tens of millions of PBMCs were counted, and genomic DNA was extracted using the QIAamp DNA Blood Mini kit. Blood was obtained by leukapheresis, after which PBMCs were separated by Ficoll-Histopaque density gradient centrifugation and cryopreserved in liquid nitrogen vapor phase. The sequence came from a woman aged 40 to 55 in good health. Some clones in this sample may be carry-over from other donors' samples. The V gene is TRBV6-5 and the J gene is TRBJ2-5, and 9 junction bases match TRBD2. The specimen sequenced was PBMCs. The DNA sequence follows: TGTGCCAGCAGTTATATAGCGGGAGACGTTGAGACCCAGTACTTC. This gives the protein CASSYIAGDVETQYF.